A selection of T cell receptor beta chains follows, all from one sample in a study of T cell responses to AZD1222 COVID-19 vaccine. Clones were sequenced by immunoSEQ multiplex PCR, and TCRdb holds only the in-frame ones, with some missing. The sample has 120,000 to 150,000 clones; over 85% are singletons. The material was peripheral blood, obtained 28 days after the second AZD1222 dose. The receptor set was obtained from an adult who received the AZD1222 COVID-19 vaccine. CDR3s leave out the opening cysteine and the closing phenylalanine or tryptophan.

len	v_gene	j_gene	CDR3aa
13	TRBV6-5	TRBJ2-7	ASSYPETSVYEQY
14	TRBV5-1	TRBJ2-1	ASSLGAGASYNEQF
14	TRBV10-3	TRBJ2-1	AINPSAGDSYNEQF
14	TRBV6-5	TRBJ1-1	ASSYQAGTENTEAF
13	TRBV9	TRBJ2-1	ASSGPDRASDEQF
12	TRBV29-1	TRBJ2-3	SVTPGLSTDTQY
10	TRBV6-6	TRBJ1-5	ASSPGFQPQH
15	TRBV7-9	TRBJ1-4	ASSQTLWTSEEEKLF
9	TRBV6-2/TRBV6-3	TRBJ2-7	ASSLSWEQY
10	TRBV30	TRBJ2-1	AWTNISNEQF
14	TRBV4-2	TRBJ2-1	ASSQGVGRAQGEQF
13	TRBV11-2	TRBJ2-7	ASSLQTSPTLEQY
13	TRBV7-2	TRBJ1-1	ASSLRQGGGSEAF
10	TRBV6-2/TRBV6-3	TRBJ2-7	ASSPHGSEQY
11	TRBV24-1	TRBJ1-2	ATSVGPYLGYT
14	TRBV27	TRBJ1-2	ASSSRVTGTNYGYT
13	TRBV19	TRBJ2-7	ASSIGQGSSYEQY
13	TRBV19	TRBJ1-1	ASSPLGNVNTEAF
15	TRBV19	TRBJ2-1	ASSINLGGPTYNEQF
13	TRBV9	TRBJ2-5	ASSVEGQAPETQY
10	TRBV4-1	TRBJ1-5	ASSQDGQPQH
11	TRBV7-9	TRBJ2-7	ASSFPGAGEQY
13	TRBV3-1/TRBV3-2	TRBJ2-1	ASSPTGTFSDEQF
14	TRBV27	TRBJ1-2	ASSLRGGGSGYGYT
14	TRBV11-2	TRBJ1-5	ASSPRTDYSNQPQH
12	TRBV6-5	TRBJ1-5	ASQGLYSNQPQH
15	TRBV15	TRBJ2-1	ATSMRTSGSSYNEQF
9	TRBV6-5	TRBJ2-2	ASSWWEGLF
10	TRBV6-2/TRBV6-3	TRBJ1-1	ASSSWTAEAF
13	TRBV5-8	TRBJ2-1	ASSSGTSKYNEQF
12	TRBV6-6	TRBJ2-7	ATFSGTSDYEQY
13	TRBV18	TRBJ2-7	ASSAGSGRRNEQY
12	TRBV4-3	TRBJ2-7	ASSEEAVFYEQY
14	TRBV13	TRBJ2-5	ASSLETGRAEETQY
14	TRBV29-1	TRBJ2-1	SVEDPGESAYNEQF
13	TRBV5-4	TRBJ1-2	ASSLTTGYNYGYT
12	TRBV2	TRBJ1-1	ASSVQGSGTEAF
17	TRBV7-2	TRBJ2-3	ASSLWAAGGPGSTDTQY
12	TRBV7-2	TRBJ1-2	ASSYGTGGHGYT
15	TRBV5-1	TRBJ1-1	ASSLRPPTQLNTEAF
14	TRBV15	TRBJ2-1	ATSRGVMRVFDEQF
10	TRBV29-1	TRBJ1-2	SVNTGQNGYT
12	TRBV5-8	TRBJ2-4	ASSADRPRNIQY
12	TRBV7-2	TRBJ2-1	ASSLSDGDNEQF
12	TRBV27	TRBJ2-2	ASSLSRLSGELF
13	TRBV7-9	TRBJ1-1	ASSRGARDGTEAF
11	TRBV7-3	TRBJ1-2	ASSFGGSYGYT
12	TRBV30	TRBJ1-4	AWKSGQPSEKLF